The 30 T cell receptor beta chains given below trace back to one sample, sequenced in a study of monozygotic twins with inflammatory bowel disease. TCRdb re-called the 5' RACE reads; one entry per CDR3 protein, DNA not given. The sample totals hundreds of thousands of distinct CDR3 sequences. Sequenced material: blood. These receptors all stem from a human donor with ulcerative colitis or Crohn's disease, or a healthy co-twin of an affected twin (not recorded which).

The CDR3 sequence is CSALGRIPDTQYF. The chain employs TRBV20-1 and TRBJ2-3. This CDR3 is 13 amino acids long. Germline values: CDR1 DFQATT, CDR2 SNEGSKA (reference sequence).

The chain recombines TRBV9 with TRBJ2-2; the D call from TCRdb, TRBD1, cannot be confirmed without DNA. In germline, CDR1 is SGDLS, CDR2 YYNGEE. This CDR3 is built from 16 residues. The CDR3 sequence: CASSVVRTGATGELFF.

The V gene is TRBV14, the J gene TRBJ1-1; TCRdb indicates TRBD1, and absent DNA this call remains unverified. This CDR3 has 18 residues. Germline V gene lookup returns CDR1 SGHDN and CDR2 FVKESK. The CDR3 is CASSQPGQGSFKNTEAFF.

The genes are TRBV5-1 and TRBJ2-5; TCRdb's assignment of TRBD2 cannot be checked, as there is no DNA. Germline CDR1 and CDR2: SGHRS and YFSETQ. This CDR3 contains 16 residues. The chain's CDR3 is CASSLSGLGPQETQYF.

The chain has TRBV20-1 and TRBJ2-3; with no DNA, the TCRdb D assignment of TRBD2 cannot be verified. Germline CDR1 is DFQATT and CDR2 is SNEGSKA (reference sequence). This CDR3 is built from 15 residues. The CDR3 reads CSARDLGLKADTQYF.

CDR3 region: CASSPSSIGETQYF. The rearrangement uses TRBV6-1 and TRBJ2-5; checking the TCRdb D call of TRBD2 is not possible without DNA. Germline V gives CDR1 MNHNS, CDR2 SASEGT. The CDR3 covers 14 residues.

This rearrangement joins TRBV7-9 to TRBJ1-6; absent DNA, TCRdb's TRBD1 call cannot be checked. Germline CDR1 SEHNR, CDR2 FQNEAQ (reference sequence). CDR3 length: 16 amino acids. The CDR3: CASSLDRAGNNSPLHF.

The CDR3 protein is CAIQQGPSTDTQYF. The rearrangement joins TRBV10-3 to TRBJ2-3; TCRdb indicates TRBD1, and absent DNA this call remains unverified. CDR3 size: 14 residues. CDR1 is ENHRY, CDR2 SYGVKD, per germline.

The chain uses TRBV28 and TRBJ2-7; the D call of TRBD2 rests on TCRdb alone, since no DNA is present to check it. Germline V CDR1 and CDR2: MDHEN, SYDVKM. The CDR3 consists of 17 residues. The CDR3 loop is CASSLLSGRPALYEQYF. Full variable domain (outside the CDR3, taken from reference TRBV28 and TRBJ2-7): DVKVTQSSRYLVKRTGEKVFLECVQDMDHENMFWYRQDPGLGLRLIYFSYDVKMKEKGDIPEGYSVSREKKERFSLILESASTNQTSMYLCASSLLSGRPALYEQYFGPGTRLTVT.

This chain links TRBV7-8 with TRBJ1-3; lacking DNA, the TRBD1 call made by TCRdb goes unchecked. From germline, CDR1 is SGHVS and CDR2 FQNEAQ. This CDR3 is 17 amino acids long. Here the CDR3 reads CASSASGVESSGNTIYF.

V is TRBV29-1 and J is TRBJ2-7; TCRdb returns TRBD1, unconfirmable since there is no DNA. The germline CDR1 and CDR2 sequences are SQVTM and ANQGSEA. The CDR3 loop spans 12 amino acids. The CDR3 sequence is CSVGQGDYEQYF.

The gene calls are TRBV5-1 and TRBJ2-3; TCRdb picks TRBD2, but there is no DNA to check that call. From germline, CDR1 is SGHRS and CDR2 YFSETQ. This CDR3 region has 16 residues. The CDR3 protein is CASRFGTSGITDTQYF.

This chain joins TRBV5-1 and TRBJ2-1; TCRdb proposes TRBD1, but this gene call is untestable without DNA. Per germline, CDR1 SGHRS and CDR2 YFSETQ. This CDR3 has 16 residues. CDR3 residues: CASSSGWTGEYNEQFF.

The chain recombines TRBV19 with TRBJ1-5. Germline V gives CDR1 LNHDA, CDR2 SQIVND (reference sequence). The CDR3 runs 16 residues. The CDR3 here is CASSIEEGYSNQPQHF.

This chain links TRBV5-1 with TRBJ2-2; TCRdb gives TRBD1 as the D gene, but with no DNA this cannot be confirmed. CDR1 is SGHRS, CDR2 YFSETQ, per germline. The CDR3 covers 15 residues. The CDR3 loop is CASTKGGVDTGELFF.

The V and J genes are TRBV20-1 and TRBJ2-3; there is no DNA to check the TCRdb D call of TRBD2. This CDR3 spans 15 amino acids. Germline V gives CDR1 DFQATT, CDR2 SNEGSKA (reference sequence). The CDR3 reads CSAQRLAGEGDTQYF.

The chain carries TRBV27 and TRBJ2-7; TCRdb reports TRBD1, a call that lacks DNA to check it against. The length of the CDR3 is 11 residues. Germline V gene sequence: CDR1 MNHEY, CDR2 SMNVEV (reference sequence). CDR3 sequence: CASTRGGEQYF.

The chain is built from TRBV12-3 or TRBV12-4 and TRBJ2-7; TCRdb's D call, TRBD1, is unchecked because there is no DNA. The CDR3 sequence is 13 residues long. This CDR3 is CASSLFSGAEQYF.

The chain recombines TRBV10-3 with TRBJ2-1; TCRdb's D call, TRBD2, is unchecked because there is no DNA. The CDR3 totals 15 residues. Germline values: CDR1 ENHRY, CDR2 SYGVKD. The CDR3 loop reads CAIRSGLAAYNEQFF.

This chain uses TRBV7-9 with TRBJ1-1; TCRdb gives TRBD1 as the D gene, but with no DNA this cannot be confirmed. Germline assignment: CDR1 SEHNR and CDR2 FQNEAQ (reference sequence). The CDR3 contains 15 residues. CDR3 in amino acids: CASSPGEGGRVEAFF. Full variable domain (rest looked up from reference TRBV7-9 and TRBJ1-1): DTGVSQNPRHKITKRGQNVTFRCDPISEHNRLYWYRQTLGQGPEFLTYFQNEAQLEKSRLLSDRFSAERPKGSFSTLEIQRTEQGDSAMYLCASSPGEGGRVEAFFGQGTRLTVV.

The rearrangement joins TRBV30 to TRBJ2-2. In germline, CDR1 is GTSNPN, CDR2 SVGIG (reference sequence). The CDR3 runs 15 residues. CDR3 protein: CAWSPHAGSTGELFF.

The chain uses TRBV29-1 and TRBJ2-1; as DNA is missing, the TRBD2 call by TCRdb cannot be tested. This CDR3 is built from 15 residues. From germline, CDR1 is SQVTM and CDR2 ANQGSEA. CDR3: CSVETLAGGGDEQFF.

The chain uses TRBV12-3 or TRBV12-4 and TRBJ1-4. CDR3 length equals 15 residues. CDR3 sequence: CASSPLRGIEEKLFF.

This sequence joins TRBV29-1 and TRBJ2-5; there is no DNA to check the TCRdb D call of TRBD1. Germline V gives CDR1 SQVTM, CDR2 ANQGSEA. This CDR3 has 13 residues. CDR3 protein: CSAPTGGGETQYF. Full variable domain (remainder filled in from reference TRBV29-1 and TRBJ2-5): SAVISQKPSRDICQRGTSLTIQCQVDSQVTMMFWYRQQPGQSLTLIATANQGSEATYESGFVIDKFPISRPNLTFSTLTVSNMSPEDSSIYLCSAPTGGGETQYFGPGTRLLVL.

The chain joins TRBV7-3 to TRBJ2-1. Germline V lookup: CDR1 SGHTA, CDR2 FQGTGA. This CDR3 contains 13 residues. The CDR3 region is CASSLMVDGEQFF. Combining the CDR3 with reference TRBV7-3 and TRBJ2-1 gives the whole variable domain GAGVSQTPSNKVTEKGKYVELRCDPISGHTALYWYRQSLGQGPEFLIYFQGTGAADDSGLPNDRFFAVRPEGSVSTLKIQRTERGDSAVYLCASSLMVDGEQFFGPGTRLTVL.

The chain uses TRBV14 and TRBJ1-1; TCRdb proposes TRBD1, but this gene call is untestable without DNA. The CDR3 consists of 14 residues. Germline assignment: CDR1 SGHDN and CDR2 FVKESK. The CDR3 reads CASSQEWGRTEAFF.

The chain has TRBV6-1 and TRBJ1-1. The CDR3 has 16 amino acids. Germline lookup yields CDR1 MNHNS and CDR2 SASEGT. CDR3 sequence reads: CASNQHRGTGNTESFF.

CDR3 region: CASRQSLLGGGGYTF. The chain uses TRBV5-1 and TRBJ1-2. CDR3 length: 15 amino acids. Germline V gives CDR1 SGHRS, CDR2 YFSETQ.

This chain links TRBV18 with TRBJ1-2. Germline V gives CDR1 KGHSH, CDR2 LQKENI. The CDR3 length is 11 residues. This CDR3 reads CASSPSDGYTF.

V is TRBV7-6 and J is TRBJ1-5; TCRdb lists TRBD1, though no DNA is available to test this call. Germline values: CDR1 SGHVS, CDR2 FNYEAQ. This CDR3 contains 16 residues. The CDR3 sequence: CASSAIGGAVNQPQHF.